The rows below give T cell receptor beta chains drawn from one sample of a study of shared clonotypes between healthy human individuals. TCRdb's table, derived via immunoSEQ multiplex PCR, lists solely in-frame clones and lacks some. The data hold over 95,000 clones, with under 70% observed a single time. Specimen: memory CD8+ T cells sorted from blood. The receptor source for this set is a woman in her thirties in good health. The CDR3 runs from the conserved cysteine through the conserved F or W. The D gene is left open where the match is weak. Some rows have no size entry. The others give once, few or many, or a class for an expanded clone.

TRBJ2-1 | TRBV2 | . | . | CASSDQQSYNEQFF | TGTGCCAGCAGTGATCAACAGTCCTACAATGAGCAGTTCTTC
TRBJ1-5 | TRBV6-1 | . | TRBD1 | CASRDRGDQPQHF | TGTGCCAGCAGAGACAGGGGGGATCAGCCCCAGCATTTT
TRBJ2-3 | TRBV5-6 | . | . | CASSWGSTDTQYF | TGTGCCAGCAGCTGGGGGAGCACAGATACGCAGTATTTT
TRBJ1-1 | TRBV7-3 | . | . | CASSLYQDTEAFF | TGTGCCAGCAGCTTATACCAGGACACTGAAGCTTTCTTT
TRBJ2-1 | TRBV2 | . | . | CASTDRGYGNEQFF | TGTGCCAGCACCGACCGCGGGTATGGGAATGAGCAGTTCTTC
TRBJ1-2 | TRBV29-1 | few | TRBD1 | CSVLKIGTGQGYTF | TGCAGCGTTCTTAAAATAGGGACAGGACAAGGCTACACCTTC
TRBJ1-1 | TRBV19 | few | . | CASSSNGNTEAFF | TGTGCCAGTAGTTCCAACGGGAACACTGAAGCTTTCTTT
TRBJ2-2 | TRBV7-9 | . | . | CASSRFKGGELFF | TGTGCCAGCAGCCGCTTTAAGGGCGGGGAGCTGTTTTTT
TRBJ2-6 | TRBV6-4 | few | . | CASSESSSGANVLTF | TGTGCCAGCAGCGAATCATCCTCTGGGGCCAACGTCCTGACTTTC
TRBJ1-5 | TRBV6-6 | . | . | CASSPGELGGQPQHF | TGTGCCAGCAGTCCTGGTGAACTGGGCGGCCAGCCCCAGCATTTT
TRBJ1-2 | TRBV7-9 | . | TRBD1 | CASSLGRGLKDYGYTF | TGTGCCAGCAGCTTAGGCAGGGGGCTTAAGGATTATGGCTACACCTTC
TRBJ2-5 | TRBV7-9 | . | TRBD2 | CASSYWKREPETQYF | TGTGCCAGCAGCTATTGGAAGCGGGAGCCGGAGACCCAGTACTTC
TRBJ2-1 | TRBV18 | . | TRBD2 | CASTRLAANNEQFF | TGTGCCAGCACCAGACTAGCGGCGAACAATGAGCAGTTCTTC
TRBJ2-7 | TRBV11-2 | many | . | CASSIPGSQSYEQYF | TGTGCCAGCAGCATTCCTGGGTCGCAATCCTACGAGCAGTACTTC
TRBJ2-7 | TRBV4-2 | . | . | CASSQERGSYEQYF | TGTGCCAGCAGCCAAGAAAGGGGGTCCTACGAGCAGTACTTC
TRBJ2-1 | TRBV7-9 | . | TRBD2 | CASSSPRTSGRTVHEQFF | TGTGCCAGCAGCTCGCCGAGGACTAGCGGGAGAACCGTCCATGAGCAGTTCTTC
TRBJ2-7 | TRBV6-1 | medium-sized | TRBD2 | CASSDLLADSSYEQYF | TGTGCCAGCAGTGATTTACTAGCGGACAGCTCCTACGAGCAGTACTTC
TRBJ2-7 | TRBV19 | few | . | CASSAFRGPSSYEQYF | TGTGCCAGTAGTGCATTCAGGGGCCCGAGCTCCTACGAGCAGTACTTC
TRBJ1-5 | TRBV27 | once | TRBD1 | CASSTQGKLSSNQPQHF | TGTGCCAGCTCAACACAGGGGAAACTCTCTAGCAATCAGCCCCAGCATTTT
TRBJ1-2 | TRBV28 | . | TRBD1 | CASSGDREGGYTF | TGTGCCAGCAGTGGGGACAGGGAGGGCGGCTACACCTTC
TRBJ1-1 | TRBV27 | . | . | CASSLGQQNTEAFF | TGTGCCAGCAGTTTAGGCCAGCAGAACACTGAAGCTTTCTTT
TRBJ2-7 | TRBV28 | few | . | CASSTGLPYEQYF | TGTGCCAGTTCCACAGGGCTCCCCTACGAGCAGTACTTC
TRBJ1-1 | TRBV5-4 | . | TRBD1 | CASSFKGARNTEAFF | TGTGCCAGCAGCTTCAAGGGGGCGCGAAACACTGAAGCTTTCTTT
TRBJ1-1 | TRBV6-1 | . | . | CASSPILDTEAFF | TGTGCCAGCAGCCCAATTTTGGACACTGAAGCTTTCTTT
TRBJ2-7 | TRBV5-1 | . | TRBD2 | CASSIRLAGNYEQYF | TGCGCCAGCAGCATCCGACTAGCGGGAAACTACGAGCAGTACTTC
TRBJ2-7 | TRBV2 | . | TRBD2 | CASSGTSASYEQYF | TGTGCCAGCAGCGGGACTAGCGCTTCCTACGAGCAGTACTTC
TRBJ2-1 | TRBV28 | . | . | CASSLLPGRYWGEQFF | TGTGCCAGCAGTCTGCTGCCGGGACGGTACTGGGGTGAGCAGTTCTTC
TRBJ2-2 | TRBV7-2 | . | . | CASSAYRYDDTGELFF | TGTGCCAGCAGCGCCTACCGCTACGACGACACCGGGGAGCTGTTTTTT
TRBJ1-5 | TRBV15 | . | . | CATSRDGSRGEDQPQHF | TGTGCCACCAGCAGAGATGGCAGCAGGGGAGAGGATCAGCCCCAGCATTTT
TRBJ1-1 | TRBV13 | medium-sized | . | CASSLGSGLRAFF | TGTGCCAGCAGCTTAGGGTCTGGTCTACGAGCTTTCTTT
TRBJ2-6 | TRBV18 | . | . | CASSLDRRSGANVLTF | TGTGCCAGCTCGCTGGACCGCAGGTCTGGGGCCAACGTCCTGACTTTC
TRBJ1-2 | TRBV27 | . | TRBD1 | CASSLDRANYGYTF | TGTGCCAGCAGCCTGGACAGGGCTAACTATGGCTACACCTTC
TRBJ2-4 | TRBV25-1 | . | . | CASSPGSDDKNIQYF | TGTGCCAGCAGCCCGGGGAGCGACGACAAAAACATTCAGTACTTC
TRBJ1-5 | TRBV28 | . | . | CASSLYGAQHF | TGTGCCAGCAGTTTATACGGGGCCCAGCATTTT
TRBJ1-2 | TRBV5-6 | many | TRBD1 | CASSWRDRGHDGYTF | TGTGCCAGCAGCTGGAGAGACAGGGGTCACGATGGCTACACCTTC
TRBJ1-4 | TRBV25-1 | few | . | CASSDKYREDEKLFF | TGTGCCAGCAGTGATAAGTACAGGGAGGATGAAAAACTGTTTTTT
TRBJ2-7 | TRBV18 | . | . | CASSRTGNEQYF | TGTGCCAGCTCACGCACAGGTAACGAGCAGTACTTC
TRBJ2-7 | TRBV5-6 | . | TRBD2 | CASSFTSGASGQYF | TGTGCCAGCAGCTTTACTAGCGGGGCAAGCGGGCAGTACTTC
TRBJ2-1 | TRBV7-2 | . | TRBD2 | CASSSAGGEQFF | TGTGCCAGCAGCTCGGCGGGAGGTGAGCAGTTCTTC
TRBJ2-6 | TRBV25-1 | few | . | CASSEPAWDGANVLTF | TGTGCCAGCAGTGAGCCTGCGTGGGATGGGGCCAACGTCCTGACTTTC
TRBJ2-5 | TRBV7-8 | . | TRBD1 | CASSAPTGVETQYF | TGTGCCAGCAGCGCACCGACAGGGGTTGAGACCCAGTACTTC
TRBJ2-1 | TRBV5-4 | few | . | CASSLVRGGYNEQFF | TGTGCCAGCAGCTTGGTCAGGGGTGGCTACAATGAGCAGTTCTTC
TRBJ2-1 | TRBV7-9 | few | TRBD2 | CASSLELAAWEQFF | TGTGCCAGCAGCTTAGAACTAGCGGCCTGGGAGCAGTTCTTC
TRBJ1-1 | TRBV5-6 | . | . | CASSLLGSSGMNTEAFF | TGTGCCAGCAGCCTCCTGGGTTCAAGCGGAATGAACACTGAAGCTTTCTTT
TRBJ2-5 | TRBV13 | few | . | CASSSRQVQETQYF | TGTGCCAGCAGCTCAAGACAAGTACAAGAGACCCAGTACTTC
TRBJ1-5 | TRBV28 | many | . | CASRPGGGDIEPQHF | TGTGCCAGCAGGCCTGGGGGGGGAGACATTGAGCCCCAGCATTTT
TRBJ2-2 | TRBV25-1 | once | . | CASSESGGGTNTGELFF | TGTGCCAGCAGTGAATCTGGGGGCGGTACGAACACCGGGGAGCTGTTTTTT
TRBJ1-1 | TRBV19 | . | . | CASSASWGYTEAFF | TGTGCCAGTAGTGCGAGTTGGGGGTACACTGAAGCTTTCTTT
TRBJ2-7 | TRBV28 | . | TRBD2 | CASSLREGLFEQYF | TGTGCCAGCAGTTTGCGGGAGGGCCTCTTCGAGCAGTACTTC
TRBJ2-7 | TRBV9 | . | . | CASSVSWGSDEQYF | TGTGCCAGCAGCGTATCGTGGGGCTCTGACGAGCAGTACTTC
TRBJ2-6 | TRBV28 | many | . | CASSHGPGANVLTF | TGTGCCAGCAGCCACGGACCTGGGGCCAACGTCCTGACTTTC
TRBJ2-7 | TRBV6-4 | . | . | CASSENPKGVEQYF | TGTGCCAGCAGTGAAAACCCAAAGGGCGTCGAGCAGTACTTC
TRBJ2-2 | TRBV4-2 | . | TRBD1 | CASSQGGGTGYGELFF | TGTGCCAGCAGCCAAGGGGGAGGGACAGGGTACGGGGAGCTGTTTTTT
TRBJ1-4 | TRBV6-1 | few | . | CASSELQGDGNEKLFF | TGTGCCAGCAGTGAACTTCAAGGGGACGGGAATGAAAAACTGTTTTTT
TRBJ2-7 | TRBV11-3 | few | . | CASSLHLAYEQYF | TGTGCCAGCAGCCTCCATTTGGCCTACGAGCAGTACTTC
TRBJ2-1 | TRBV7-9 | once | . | CASSRSYSQGSPFPEQFF | TGTGCCAGCAGCCGATCCTACAGCCAGGGGTCACCATTTCCTGAGCAGTTCTTC
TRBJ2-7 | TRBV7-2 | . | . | CASSHDLESYEQYF | TGTGCCAGCAGCCACGACCTGGAGTCTTACGAGCAGTACTTC